Given below is one T cell receptor beta chain in context. Time point of the sample: newly diagnosed GD, antithyroid drugs for less than 3 months. TCR sequences were obtained from RNA taken from PBMCs. This specimen comes from a study of regulatory T cells in long-lasting Graves disease. The authors built TCR beta libraries using iRepertoire HTBI primers and Arm-PCR of CDR3 regions. TCRdb independently ran MiXCR on the multiplex PCR reads; one entry per CDR3 protein. The sample lists just over 600,000 distinct CDR3 sequences, around 15% seen once, with roughly 18% in the top ten. CDR1 and CDR2 (germline): SGHDT, YYEEEE. Trimming stripped 2 bases from V and 15 bases from J, with 15 bases between. The CDR3 runs 12 residues. The same specimen was also included in a second study, on T cells in Graves' hyperthyroidism and ophthalmopathy.

This chain connects TRBV5-6 to TRBJ2-4, with D unresolved. The sequencing here drew on peripheral blood mononuclear cells (PBMCs), taken at new diagnosis, from a patient treated with antithyroid drugs. The receptor's source is a woman under 40 with Graves disease. The CDR3 DNA follows: TGTGCCAGCAGCTTACGCGGTCAGTTTCGGTACTTC. It codes for CASSLRGQFRYF. Drawing the rest from reference TRBV5-6 and TRBJ2-4, the complete variable domain is DAGVTQSPTHLIKTRGQQVTLRCSPKSGHDTVSWYQQALGQGPQFIFQYYEEEERQRGNFPDRFSGHQFPNYSSELNVNALLLGDSALYLCASSLRGQFRYFGAGTRLSVL.